These 30 T cell receptor beta chains were sequenced from one sample in a study of T cell changes during pregnancy in multiple sclerosis. Clones were sequenced by immunoSEQ multiplex PCR, and TCRdb holds only the in-frame ones, with some missing. The table includes some 17,000 clones, almost 96% detected once. The source material was peripheral blood, sampled in the third trimester of pregnancy. The receptors shown here come from a female donor with multiple sclerosis, enrolled in a pregnancy study.

This chain connects TRBV10-3 to TRBJ2-7, with 8 bases lining up with TRBD1. Germline trimming cut 2 bases from V and 6 bases from J; bases unmatched to any gene: 0. This CDR3 contains 12 residues. Germline values: CDR1 ENHRY, CDR2 SYGVKD. This chain's CDR3 is CAISETGGEQYF. CDR3 nucleotides: TGTGCCATCAGTGAGACAGGGGGCGAGCAGTACTTC.

This clone occurred once. The rearrangement links TRBV11-1 to TRBJ1-1; TRBD1 is a possible D gene (5 bases). Germline-derived CDR1 and CDR2 are SGHAT and FQDESV (reference sequence). The CDR3 length is 13 residues. The V gene lost 4 bases and the J gene lost 6 bases, with 12 bases spanning the gap. The CDR3 here is CASSSRDFSEAFF. The DNA for the CDR3 is TGTGCCAGCAGCTCCCGGGACTTCTCTGAAGCTTTCTTT.

This clone was seen a handful of times. V gene TRBV5-1 combines with J gene TRBJ1-2, with 7 nucleotides matching TRBD1. This CDR3 is built from 15 residues. V gave up 5 bases and J gave up 1 base; unmatched junction bases: 8. Germline V gene data show CDR1 as SGHRS and CDR2 as YFSETQ. The CDR3 sequence: CASRELTGINYGYTF. In nucleotides, the CDR3 is TGCGCCAGCAGAGAATTGACAGGGATTAACTATGGCTACACCTTC.

V usage is TRBV5-1 and J usage is TRBJ2-5; TRBD2 matches at 16 bases. Germline CDR1 SGHRS, CDR2 YFSETQ. The CDR3 runs 18 residues. The V and J ends lost 6 bases and 3 bases, in that order; junction bases with no gene match: 11. In nucleotides, the CDR3 is TGCGCCAGCAAAACCGGGACTAGCGGGAGGGCCGTAAAAGAGACCCAGTACTTC. Translating it yields CASKTGTSGRAVKETQYF.

The chain has TRBV20-1 and TRBJ2-7; 7 bases fit TRBD1. This CDR3 is 11 amino acids long. Per the germline V gene, CDR1 is DFQATT and CDR2 is SNEGSKA (reference sequence). J lost 5 bases, V lost 2 bases, and 0 bases had no gene match. CDR3 DNA: TGCAGTGCTAGAACAGGGGACGAGCAGTACTTC. It is translated as CSARTGDEQYF.

This chain uses TRBV20-1 with TRBJ2-7; D gene uncertain. V was pared by 3 bases and J by 4 bases, with 7 bases between. The CDR3 has 11 residues. Germline lookup yields CDR1 DFQATT and CDR2 SNEGSKA (reference sequence). CDR3 coding DNA: TGCAGTGCTAGGAAGAGTTACGAGCAGTACTTC. This encodes CSARKSYEQYF.

V and J are TRBV5-1 and TRBJ1-1; D not certain. The CDR3 is 14 residues long. Trimming stripped 0 bases from V and 0 bases from J, with 6 bases between. Germline CDR1 SGHRS, CDR2 YFSETQ. This CDR3 reads CASSLGTLNTEAFF. The CDR3, as DNA: TGCGCCAGCAGCTTGGGCACTTTGAACACTGAAGCTTTCTTT.

The V call is TRBV7-9, the J call TRBJ2-5, with D tentatively TRBD1 (6 bases). The CDR3 consists of 14 residues. Between the trimmed V and J ends, which lost 5 bases and 1 base, there was a span of 11 bases. Germline V lookup: CDR1 SEHNR, CDR2 FQNEAQ (reference sequence). The CDR3 DNA sequence: TGTGCCAGCAGCCTGTACAGGGCCCAAGAGACCCAGTACTTC. It encodes CASSLYRAQETQYF. Together with reference TRBV7-9 and TRBJ2-5, the CDR3 gives the full variable domain: DTGVSQNPRHKITKRGQNVTFRCDPISEHNRLYWYRQTLGQGPEFLTYFQNEAQLEKSRLLSDRFSAERPKGSFSTLEIQRTEQGDSAMYLCASSLYRAQETQYFGPGTRLLVL.

The V call is TRBV19, the J call TRBJ2-2, with no clear D. Germline V CDR1 and CDR2: LNHDA, SQIVND (reference sequence). The V gene lost 5 bases and the J gene lost 5 bases, with 6 bases spanning the gap. CDR3 length equals 12 residues. CDR3 sequence: CASSLYTGELFF. For the CDR3, the DNA is TGTGCCAGTAGTTTATATACCGGGGAGCTGTTTTTT.

The V and J genes are TRBV27 and TRBJ1-4, with D possibly TRBD1 on 6 matching bases. This CDR3 spans 15 amino acids. In germline, CDR1 is MNHEY, CDR2 SMNVEV (reference sequence). Trimming left V 10 bases short and J 3 bases short, with 18 bases between. For the CDR3, the DNA is TGTGCCACCCGAATGAGGGGGAAGGCTAATGAAAAACTGTTTTTT. Translation gives CATRMRGKANEKLFF. Looking up the rest from reference TRBV27 and TRBJ1-4 gives the full variable domain: EAQVTQNPRYLITVTGKKLTVTCSQNMNHEYMSWYRQDPGLGLRQIYYSMNVEVTDKGDVPEGYKVSRKEKRNFPLILESPSPNQTSLYFCATRMRGKANEKLFFGSGTQLSVL.

The V gene is TRBV29-1, the J gene TRBJ2-6, with D perhaps TRBD1 (5 bases). CDR1 and CDR2 from the germline V gene are SQVTM and ANQGSEA. The CDR3 is made up of 13 amino acids. The germline V and J ends were trimmed by 7 bases and 3 bases, with 10 bases remaining between them. The CDR3 protein is CSAAGNGANVLTF. The CDR3 DNA sequence: TGCAGCGCGGCAGGGAATGGGGCCAACGTCCTGACTTTC.

A few counts support this clone. The chain recombines TRBV7-3 with TRBJ1-1; D ambiguous. In germline, CDR1 is SGHTA, CDR2 FQGTGA. Trimming took 5 bases from V and 1 from J, leaving 11 bases between them. This CDR3 comprises 14 residues. CDR3 sequence (DNA): TGTGCCAGCAGCCCCCTCGGAGGGAACACTGAAGCTTTCTTT. It codes for CASSPLGGNTEAFF.

The gene calls are TRBV6-6 and TRBJ1-2; 7 bases map to TRBD1. Germline V gene data show CDR1 as MNHNY and CDR2 as SVGAGI (reference sequence). V lost 8 bases to trimming and J lost 9 bases; unmatched junction nucleotides: 15. The CDR3 is made up of 14 amino acids. The CDR3 is CASSPETGSLSYTF. The CDR3 coding sequence is TGTGCCAGCTCTCCGGAGACAGGGAGCTTAAGCTACACCTTC.

The chain has TRBV7-9 and TRBJ2-7, with 7 bases aligning to TRBD1. This CDR3 comprises 18 residues. J lost 3 bases, V lost 4 bases, and 18 bases had no gene match. Germline loops: CDR1 SEHNR, CDR2 FQNEAQ (reference sequence). The CDR3 loop reads CASSSGTVPLAGYYEQYF. The DNA for the CDR3 is TGTGCCAGCAGCTCCGGGACAGTTCCTTTGGCGGGTTACTACGAGCAGTACTTC.

The gene calls are TRBV18 and TRBJ2-6; possible D gene TRBD2, 5 bases. The V and J ends lost 1 base and 2 bases respectively, with 6 bases between them. The V gene's germline CDR1 is KGHSH and CDR2 LQKENI. The CDR3 loop spans 15 amino acids. CDR3 in amino acids: CASSPLGAGANVLTF. The CDR3 bases are TGTGCCAGCTCACCACTGGGAGCTGGGGCCAACGTCCTGACTTTC.

The chain recombines TRBV7-3 with TRBJ2-5; weak D call: TRBD2 (5 bases). Per the germline V gene, CDR1 is SGHTA and CDR2 is FQGTGA. The CDR3 loop spans 14 amino acids. V dropped 0 bases and J dropped 5 bases, with 10 bases sitting between them. The CDR3 spells CASSLTTMGETQYF. The CDR3 bases are TGTGCCAGCAGCTTAACGACTATGGGGGAGACCCAGTACTTC. The variable domain in full, with the rest retrieved from reference TRBV7-3 and TRBJ2-5, is GAGVSQTPSNKVTEKGKYVELRCDPISGHTALYWYRQSLGQGPEFLIYFQGTGAADDSGLPNDRFFAVRPEGSVSTLKIQRTERGDSAVYLCASSLTTMGETQYFGPGTRLLVL.

This clone has just one count. V and J are TRBV6-5 and TRBJ1-2; tentatively, D is TRBD1 (5 bases). The germline V and J ends were trimmed by 2 bases and 8 bases, with 15 bases remaining between them. CDR1 is MNHEY, CDR2 SVGAGI, per germline. This CDR3 region has 14 residues. The DNA of the CDR3 is TGTGCCAGCAGTTACCTGGGACTGACCGCCGGCTACACCTTC. Protein sequence: CASSYLGLTAGYTF.

The rearrangement joins TRBV18 to TRBJ1-3; no firm D call. The CDR3 totals 13 residues. Germline V CDR1 and CDR2: KGHSH, LQKENI. V lost 4 bases and J lost 4, with 8 bases in between. CDR3: CASSQTEGNTIYF. The CDR3 nucleotides are TGTGCCAGCTCACAAACGGAGGGAAACACCATATATTTT.

This rearrangement joins TRBV29-1 to TRBJ1-4; 8 positions match TRBD1. Germline V gives CDR1 SQVTM, CDR2 ANQGSEA. J lost 8 bases, V lost 6 bases, and 8 bases had no gene match. CDR3 length equals 13 residues. Here the CDR3 reads CSVIQGVDEKLFF. The CDR3 nucleotides read TGCAGCGTGATACAGGGGGTGGACGAAAAACTGTTTTTT.

The chain couples TRBV15 to TRBJ1-4; D unclear. CDR1 and CDR2 (germline): LNHNV, YYDKDF (reference sequence). The CDR3 totals 13 residues. The V and J ends lost 8 bases and 2 bases respectively, with 9 bases between them. CDR3 residues: CATLSGTNEKLFF. In DNA, the CDR3 is TGTGCCACCCTAAGCGGGACTAATGAAAAACTGTTTTTT.

V usage is TRBV7-6 and J usage is TRBJ2-1; no firm D call. This CDR3 region has 13 residues. Trimming pared 2 bases from V and 8 bases from J, leaving 10 bases between. The V gene's germline CDR1 is SGHVS and CDR2 FNYEAQ. The CDR3 coding sequence is TGTGCCAGCAGCTTACCAGCGTCCCATGAGCAGTTCTTC. Amino acid sequence: CASSLPASHEQFF.

The chain employs TRBV18 and TRBJ2-7; TRBD1 might be the D (6 bases). The CDR3 extends over 15 amino acids. CDR1 and CDR2 (germline): KGHSH, LQKENI. The V end lost 1 base, the J end lost 0 bases, and 10 bases lay between the germline ends. The CDR3 region has the DNA TGTGCCAGCTCACCACGACAGGAGAGCTCCTACGAGCAGTACTTC. The encoded protein is CASSPRQESSYEQYF. Combining the CDR3 with reference TRBV18 and TRBJ2-7 gives the whole variable domain NAGVMQNPRHLVRRRGQEARLRCSPMKGHSHVYWYRQLPEEGLKFMVYLQKENIIDESGMPKERFSAEFPKEGPSILRIQQVVRGDSAAYFCASSPRQESSYEQYFGPGTRLTVT.

The genes are TRBV7-3 and TRBJ2-2, with D uncertain. There are 12 residues in the CDR3. V shed 5 bases and J shed 2 bases, with 3 bases lying between them. CDR1 SGHTA and CDR2 FQGTGA come from the germline V gene. The CDR3 loop reads CASSLNTGELFF. The CDR3 coding sequence is TGTGCCAGCAGCCTTAACACCGGGGAGCTGTTTTTT.

This rearrangement joins TRBV25-1 to TRBJ1-3; 8 nucleotides agree with TRBD1. V was pared by 4 bases and J by 0 bases, with 2 bases of the junction left unmatched. Germline V gives CDR1 MGHDK, CDR2 SYGVNS. This CDR3 spans 15 amino acids. This CDR3 is CASSATGGSGNTIYF. The CDR3 region has the DNA TGTGCCAGCAGTGCAACAGGGGGCTCTGGAAACACCATATATTTT.

CDR3 sequence: CASSFGDITTEAFF. In nucleotides, the CDR3 is TGTGCCAGCAGCTTTGGGGACATTACCACTGAAGCTTTCTTT. The gene calls are TRBV7-8 and TRBJ1-1; D may be TRBD1 (6 bases). The CDR3 loop spans 14 amino acids. The V and J ends lost 3 bases and 4 bases respectively, with 12 bases between them. Germline-derived CDR1 and CDR2 are SGHVS and FQNEAQ. The variable domain in full, with the rest retrieved from reference TRBV7-8 and TRBJ1-1, is GAGVSQSPRYKVAKRGQDVALRCDPISGHVSLFWYQQALGQGPEFLTYFQNEAQLDKSGLPSDRFFAERPEGSVSTLKIQRTQQEDSAVYLCASSFGDITTEAFFGQGTRLTVV.

The J gene is TRBJ2-3, the V gene TRBV10-3; a possible D gene is TRBD2 (6 bases). CDR1 and CDR2 (germline): ENHRY, SYGVKD. The CDR3 totals 15 residues. V was pared by 4 bases and J by 6 bases, with 17 bases between. In DNA form, the CDR3 reads TGTGCCATCAGTGGGGACTCGACTACTTCCGATACGCAGTATTTT. This sequence encodes CAISGDSTTSDTQYF.

This rearrangement joins TRBV28 to TRBJ2-5; the match to TRBD2 covers 7 bases. Germline V gene lookup returns CDR1 MDHEN and CDR2 SYDVKM. CDR3 length: 16 amino acids. The trim removed 3 bases at V and 6 bases at J, leaving 13 bases unmatched. Here the CDR3 reads CASSFSGREIKQTQYF. CDR3 DNA: TGTGCCAGCAGTTTTTCCGGGCGGGAGATAAAACAGACCCAGTACTTC.

This sequence joins TRBV5-1 and TRBJ2-1, with TRBD2 matching 13 bases. Germline CDR1 is SGHRS and CDR2 is YFSETQ. The V segment lost 3 bases and the J segment 3 bases; nucleotides outside the gene matches: 3. This CDR3 has 16 amino acids. CDR3 region: CASSYGLAGVYNEQFF. The CDR3 region has the DNA TGCGCCAGCAGCTACGGACTAGCGGGGGTCTACAATGAGCAGTTCTTC.

The chain joins TRBV18 to TRBJ1-5; D is perhaps TRBD1 (5 bases). V was cut by 5 bases and J by 2 bases, with 13 bases left in between. The CDR3 length is 15 residues. CDR1 KGHSH and CDR2 LQKENI come from the germline V gene. The CDR3 protein is CASSMQGGGNQPQHF. CDR3 in DNA: TGTGCCAGCTCAATGCAGGGTGGGGGCAATCAGCCCCAGCATTTT.

The V and J genes are TRBV28 and TRBJ2-7; D not certain. Per the germline V gene, CDR1 is MDHEN and CDR2 is SYDVKM. This CDR3 region has 11 residues. The V gene lost 10 bases and the J gene lost 6 bases, with 13 bases spanning the gap. For the CDR3, the DNA is TGTGCCACCCGCCACGTGAGCGAGCAGTACTTC. This translates into CATRHVSEQYF.